This T cell receptor beta chain came from a study of pediatric ulcerative colitis. Each sample received Survey-level depth of up to 500,000 reads. The table came from immunoSEQ multiplex PCR; TCRdb's copy has only in-frame clones and leaves some out. The profile shows approximately 40,000 clones, 75% of them singletons. Study results and caveats: Compared with controls, ulcerative colitis showed greater blood-rectum clone sharing. Two rectal clonotypes were found only in ulcerative colitis patients, all of them.

This clone was seen a few times. The antigen is not known. The rectum was sampled with one to two pinch biopsies at colonoscopy. The sequencing sample was made of gut tissue. The sequence derives from a boy younger than 18 with severe ulcerative colitis.

CDR3 region: CASRPRAGADTEAFF. The CDR3 DNA reads as TGTGCCAGCAGACCCAGGGCGGGGGCGGACACTGAAGCTTTCTTT. This chain uses TRBV6-5 with TRBJ1-1; D perhaps matches TRBD1 (6 bases). The V end lost 6 bases, the J end lost 3 bases, and 17 bases lay between the germline ends. Germline CDR1 is MNHEY and CDR2 is SVGAGI. This CDR3 contains 15 residues.